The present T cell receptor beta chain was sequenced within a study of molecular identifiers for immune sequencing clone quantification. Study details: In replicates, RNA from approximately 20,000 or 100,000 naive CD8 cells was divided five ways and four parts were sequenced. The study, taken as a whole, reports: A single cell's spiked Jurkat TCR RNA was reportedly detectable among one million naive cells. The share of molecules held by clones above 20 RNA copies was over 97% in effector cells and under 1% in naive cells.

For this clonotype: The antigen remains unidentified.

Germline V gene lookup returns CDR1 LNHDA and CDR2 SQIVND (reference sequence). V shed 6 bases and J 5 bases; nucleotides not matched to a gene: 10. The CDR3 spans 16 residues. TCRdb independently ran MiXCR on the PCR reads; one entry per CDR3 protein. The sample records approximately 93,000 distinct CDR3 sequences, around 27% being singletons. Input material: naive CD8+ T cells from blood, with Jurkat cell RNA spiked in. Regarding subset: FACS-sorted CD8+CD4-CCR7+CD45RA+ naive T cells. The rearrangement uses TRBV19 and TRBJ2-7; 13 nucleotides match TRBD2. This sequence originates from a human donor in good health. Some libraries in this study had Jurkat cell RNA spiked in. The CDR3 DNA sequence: TGTGCCAGTAGCTCCAAGACTAGCGGGAGGAAGGACGAGCAGTACTTC. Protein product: CASSSKTSGRKDEQYF.